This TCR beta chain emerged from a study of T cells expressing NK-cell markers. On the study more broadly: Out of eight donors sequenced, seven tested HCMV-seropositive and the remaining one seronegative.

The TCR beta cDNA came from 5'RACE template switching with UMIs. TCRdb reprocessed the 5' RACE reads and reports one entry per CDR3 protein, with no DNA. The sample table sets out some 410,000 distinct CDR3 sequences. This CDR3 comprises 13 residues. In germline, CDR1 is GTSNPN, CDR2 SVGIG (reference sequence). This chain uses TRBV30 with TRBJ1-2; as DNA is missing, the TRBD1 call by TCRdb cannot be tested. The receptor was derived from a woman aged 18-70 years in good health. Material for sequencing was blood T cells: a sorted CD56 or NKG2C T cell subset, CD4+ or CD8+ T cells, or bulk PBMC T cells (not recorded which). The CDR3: CASTGQGGYGYTF.